What follows are 31 T cell receptor beta chains derived from one specimen sequenced in a study of OX40 agonist ivuxolimab in advanced cancers. Libraries were prepared by immunoSEQ multiplex PCR; TCRdb keeps only in-frame clonotypes and omits some of them. The sample holds about 100,000 clones, roughly 90% seen once. The specimen comprised CD4+ or CD8+ T cells sorted from blood, sampled in a trial of the OX40 agonist ivuxolimab. The receptors shown here come from an adult with an advanced solid tumor such as melanoma, head and neck, liver or kidney cancer.

The J gene is TRBJ1-4, the V gene TRBV5-1; D gene unclear. V lost 3 bases and J 7 bases, leaving 16 bases between the germline ends. This CDR3 has 15 amino acids. The germline V gene has CDR1 SGHRS and CDR2 YFSETQ. CDR3 nucleotide sequence: TGCGCCAGCAGCTCCCGGCCCGAGGCGGGTGAAAAACTGTTTTTT. Protein product: CASSSRPEAGEKLFF.

The chain employs TRBV7-8 and TRBJ2-5; maybe TRBD1 (6 bases). V was cut by 2 bases and J by 7 bases, with 14 bases left in between. The CDR3 length is 14 residues. The germline V gene has CDR1 SGHVS and CDR2 FQNEAQ. The CDR3 loop reads CASSLLTGLGTQYF. The CDR3 region has the DNA TGTGCCAGCAGCTTATTAACAGGGCTGGGGACCCAGTACTTC.

The J gene is TRBJ1-2, the V gene TRBV18, with unresolved D. Germline V gives CDR1 KGHSH, CDR2 LQKENI. Trimming stripped 4 bases from V and 4 bases from J, with 13 bases between. The CDR3 runs to 14 residues. CDR3 region: CASSLGGEIYGYTF. DNA for the CDR3: TGTGCCAGCTCACTTGGCGGAGAGATCTATGGCTACACCTTC.

This chain links TRBV9 with TRBJ2-1, with TRBD1 matching over 9 bases. The trim removed 2 bases at V and 3 bases at J, leaving 3 bases unmatched. The CDR3 has 15 amino acids. Germline assignment: CDR1 SGDLS and CDR2 YYNGEE. The CDR3 is CASSVWTGVYNEQFF. In nucleotides, the CDR3 is TGTGCCAGCAGCGTTTGGACAGGGGTCTACAATGAGCAGTTCTTC.

On this clone: Other DNA sequences in the sample encode the same CDR3. V usage is TRBV5-1 and J usage is TRBJ2-7, with D possibly matching TRBD1 (6 bases). CDR3 size: 13 residues. V was cut by 1 base and J by 3 bases, with 8 bases left in between. Germline V gives CDR1 SGHRS, CDR2 YFSETQ. CDR3 nucleotide sequence: TGCGCCAGCAGCTTGAACAGGGTCTACGAGCAGTACTTC. Its translation is CASSLNRVYEQYF.

The chain joins TRBV2 to TRBJ2-5; the match to TRBD2 covers 8 bases. Germline CDR1 reads SNHLY; CDR2 reads FYNNEI. V trimming: 5 bases; J trimming: 1 base; junction bases outside the gene matches: 3. This CDR3 spans 14 amino acids. CDR3 sequence (DNA): TGTGCCAGCAGTCCGACTAGCGCCCAAGAGACCCAGTACTTC. Translated: CASSPTSAQETQYF.

The V and J genes are TRBV7-9 and TRBJ2-5, with a tentative D call TRBD1 (5 bases). The CDR3 contains 15 residues. V gave up 5 bases and J gave up 5 bases, with 18 bases separating them. Per the germline V gene, CDR1 is SEHNR and CDR2 is FQNEAQ (reference sequence). The DNA for the CDR3 is TGTGCCAGCAGCATCGGCAGGGTCCAAAGGGAGACCCAGTACTTC. This encodes CASSIGRVQRETQYF.

This clone was recorded a few times. The chain links TRBV18 to TRBJ2-7; no definite D call. There are 14 residues in the CDR3. CDR1 and CDR2 (germline): KGHSH, LQKENI. V was cut by 1 base and J by 3 bases, with 10 bases left in between. Here the CDR3 reads CASSPRAEDYEQYF. CDR3 bases: TGTGCCAGCTCACCACGGGCAGAAGACTACGAGCAGTACTTC. Supplemented by reference TRBV18 and TRBJ2-7, the full variable domain reads NAGVMQNPRHLVRRRGQEARLRCSPMKGHSHVYWYRQLPEEGLKFMVYLQKENIIDESGMPKERFSAEFPKEGPSILRIQQVVRGDSAAYFCASSPRAEDYEQYFGPGTRLTVT.

V and J are TRBV29-1 and TRBJ2-1; 8 positions agree with TRBD1. The CDR3 length is 10 residues. The germline CDR1 and CDR2 sequences are SQVTM and ANQGSEA. V trimming: 7 bases; J trimming: 13 bases; junction bases outside the gene matches: 6. The CDR3 DNA is TGCAGCGCCAGGACAGGGAAACAGTTCTTC. It is translated as CSARTGKQFF.

The chain links TRBV28 to TRBJ1-1, with a weak D call TRBD1 (5 bases). Germline V gene lookup returns CDR1 MDHEN and CDR2 SYDVKM. The CDR3 is 15 residues long. The V gene lost 5 bases and the J gene lost 0 bases, with 13 bases spanning the gap. The CDR3 nucleotides read TGTGCCAGCAGTCCCCCGGGACTGATGAACACTGAAGCTTTCTTT. Translated: CASSPPGLMNTEAFF.

This chain uses TRBV5-1 with TRBJ2-1, with 12 positions matching TRBD2. The V segment lost 4 bases and the J segment 10 bases; nucleotides outside the gene matches: 3. CDR3 length equals 13 residues. Germline V CDR1 and CDR2: SGHRS, YFSETQ. The CDR3 bases are TGCGCCAGCAGCGTCGGGACTAGCGGGGAGCAGTTCTTC. The encoded protein is CASSVGTSGEQFF.

The chain recombines TRBV10-2 with TRBJ2-2, with unresolved D. The germline CDR1 and CDR2 sequences are WSHSY and SAAADI. The CDR3 runs 11 residues. V lost 4 bases and J 5 bases, leaving 2 bases between the germline ends. The chain's CDR3 is CASSGTGELFF. CDR3 coding DNA: TGCGCCAGCAGTGGTACCGGGGAGCTGTTTTTT.

The chain is built from TRBV19 and TRBJ1-5; possible D gene TRBD1, 6 bases. Germline CDR1 and CDR2: LNHDA and SQIVND (reference sequence). The CDR3 covers 15 residues. The ends were cut back, 7 bases at V and 2 bases at J, with 15 bases in the middle. DNA for the CDR3: TGTGCCAGTATGGGGGGGCAGGGTGGCAATCAGCCCCAGCATTTT. Translation: CASMGGQGGNQPQHF.

The genes are TRBV11-1 and TRBJ2-3; possibly TRBD1 or TRBD2 for D (5 bases each). The V end lost 4 bases, the J end lost 6 bases, and 11 bases lay between the germline ends. The CDR3 covers 13 residues. The germline gives CDR1 SGHAT, CDR2 FQDESV (reference sequence). DNA for the CDR3: TGTGCCAGCAGCTCCGACTGGGGGGATACGCAGTATTTT. Translating gives CASSSDWGDTQYF.

J is TRBJ1-2 and V is TRBV5-5; D not resolved. The CDR3 is made up of 13 amino acids. Germline V gene sequence: CDR1 SGHKS, CDR2 YYEKEE (reference sequence). The V and J ends lost 2 bases and 6 bases respectively, with 11 bases between them. For the CDR3, the DNA is TGTGCCAGCAGCTTTGGCAGGATCGATGGCTACACCTTC. This translates into CASSFGRIDGYTF.

The V gene is TRBV6-1, the J gene TRBJ1-5; D may be TRBD1 (6 bases). The V end was cut by 0 bases, the J end by 2 bases, with 11 bases between. Germline-derived CDR1 and CDR2 are MNHNS and SASEGT. The CDR3 is 16 amino acids. The CDR3, as DNA: TGTGCCAGCAGTGAAGCCAGGGACAAGGGCAATCAGCCCCAGCATTTT. It is translated as CASSEARDKGNQPQHF.

This clone has just one count. The J gene is TRBJ2-1, the V gene TRBV9, with 12 bases fitting TRBD2. Germline loops: CDR1 SGDLS, CDR2 YYNGEE. J lost 0 bases, V lost 4 bases, and 8 bases had no gene match. This CDR3 has 18 amino acids. As DNA, the CDR3 is TGTGCCAGCAGCCCGAGGACTAGCGGGGTGAGCTCCTACAATGAGCAGTTCTTC. Its protein is CASSPRTSGVSSYNEQFF.

The chain uses TRBV7-9 and TRBJ2-5, with TRBD1 as a possible D gene (5 bases). The V gene lost 1 base and the J gene lost 1 base, with 13 bases spanning the gap. The germline gives CDR1 SEHNR, CDR2 FQNEAQ (reference sequence). CDR3 length equals 16 residues. The CDR3 here is CASSLGQDTLQETQYF. The CDR3 DNA follows: TGTGCCAGCAGCTTAGGCCAGGACACACTCCAAGAGACCCAGTACTTC.

The chain links TRBV5-4 to TRBJ2-1, with unresolved D. Trimming took 1 base from V and 11 from J, leaving 7 bases between them. Germline V gives CDR1 SGHNT, CDR2 YYREEE (reference sequence). The CDR3 spans 11 residues. The CDR3 DNA is TGTGCCAGCAGCTTGTCTACCAAGCAGTTCTTC. As protein: CASSLSTKQFF.

The chain has TRBV5-4 and TRBJ2-1; the match to TRBD2 covers 7 bases. Trimming took 2 bases from V and 5 from J; bases not matched to a gene: 4. Looked up from germline, CDR1 is SGHNT and CDR2 is YYREEE (reference sequence). This CDR3 is 14 amino acids long. Here the CDR3 reads CASSLTLANNEQFF. As DNA, the CDR3 is TGTGCCAGCAGCTTAACACTAGCGAACAATGAGCAGTTCTTC.

The chain combines TRBV6-6 with TRBJ1-5; D gene uncertain. Trimming removed 6 bases at V and 7 bases at J, with 16 bases between. Germline assignment: CDR1 MNHNY and CDR2 SVGAGI (reference sequence). The CDR3 spans 14 residues. The CDR3 nucleotides are TGTGCCAGCAGCGATAAGGACTCAACCCAGCCCCAGCATTTT. This gives the protein CASSDKDSTQPQHF.

V is TRBV6-1 and J is TRBJ1-3, with D uncertain. Germline V gene lookup returns CDR1 MNHNS and CDR2 SASEGT. The CDR3 runs to 14 residues. The V end was cut by 3 bases, the J end by 4 bases, with 10 bases between. The CDR3 nucleotides read TGTGCCAGCAGTGACGGCTCAAAAGGAAACACCATATATTTT. The encoded protein is CASSDGSKGNTIYF.

The V gene is TRBV7-9, the J gene TRBJ2-1, with 10 bases fitting TRBD2. Germline V gene data show CDR1 as SEHNR and CDR2 as FQNEAQ (reference sequence). V lost 4 bases, J lost 0 bases, and 12 bases stayed unmatched. The CDR3 sequence is 19 residues long. Here the CDR3 reads CASSSIGTSVWSSYNEQFF. CDR3 DNA sequence: TGTGCCAGCAGCTCGATTGGGACTAGCGTCTGGAGCTCCTACAATGAGCAGTTCTTC.

V usage is TRBV7-9 and J usage is TRBJ2-6; D is ambiguous. This CDR3 is 16 amino acids long. The V end lost 5 bases, the J end lost 0 bases, and 11 bases lay between the germline ends. CDR1 and CDR2 (germline): SEHNR, FQNEAQ (reference sequence). This CDR3 is CASSPSIDSGANVLTF. CDR3 nucleotides: TGTGCCAGCAGCCCCTCCATTGACTCTGGGGCCAACGTCCTGACTTTC.

This chain joins TRBV18 and TRBJ2-1; D is uncertain. Germline lookup yields CDR1 KGHSH and CDR2 LQKENI. The CDR3 is 13 residues long. V lost 4 bases and J 4 bases, leaving 8 bases between the germline ends. This CDR3 is CASSLVVYNEQFF. The CDR3 nucleotides are TGTGCCAGCTCACTGGTCGTATACAATGAGCAGTTCTTC.

The V gene is TRBV4-3, the J gene TRBJ1-5; D remains unclear. From germline, CDR1 is LGHNA and CDR2 YSLEER. Trimming took off 0 bases at V and 6 bases at J, with 6 bases between the two ends. The length of the CDR3 is 13 residues. CDR3 residues: CASSQDQAQPQHF. CDR3 coding DNA: TGCGCCAGCAGCCAAGATCAGGCTCAGCCCCAGCATTTT.

The rearrangement uses TRBV5-1 and TRBJ2-6; either TRBD1 or TRBD2 may supply D (5 bases each). The CDR3 has 16 residues. Deletions cut 5 bases from V and 0 bases from J, with 12 bases between. Germline V CDR1 and CDR2: SGHRS, YFSETQ. DNA of the CDR3: TGCGCCAGCAGGAGGGGTACCGACTCTGGGGCCAACGTCCTGACTTTC. As protein: CASRRGTDSGANVLTF.

This sequence joins TRBV4-1 and TRBJ1-5, with 10 positions matching TRBD1. The ends lost 1 base at V and 4 bases at J; junction bases unmatched: 4. Germline V gene sequence: CDR1 MGHRA, CDR2 YSYEKL. The CDR3 consists of 16 residues. CDR3 region: CASSQAGQGYNQPQHF. CDR3 coding DNA: TGCGCCAGCAGCCAAGCGGGACAGGGGTATAATCAGCCCCAGCATTTT.

The chain has TRBV11-2 and TRBJ2-6, with TRBD2 as a possible D gene (5 bases). CDR1 SGHAT and CDR2 FQNNGV come from the germline V gene. The V end was cut by 5 bases, the J end by 2 bases, with 13 bases between. CDR3 length equals 16 residues. In nucleotides, the CDR3 is TGTGCCAGCAGCCCCGTCGGGGTAACTGGGGCCAACGTCCTGACTTTC. It encodes CASSPVGVTGANVLTF. Variable domain in full (rest from reference TRBV11-2 and TRBJ2-6): EAGVAQSPRYKIIEKRQSVAFWCNPISGHATLYWYQQILGQGPKLLIQFQNNGVVDDSQLPKDRFSAERLKGVDSTLKIQPAKLEDSAVYLCASSPVGVTGANVLTFGAGSRLTVL.

The chain carries TRBV7-2 and TRBJ2-3; D remains unclear. Per germline, CDR1 SGHTA and CDR2 FQGNSA. V was shortened by 1 base and J by 0 bases, with 5 bases between the two germline ends. This CDR3 has 14 residues. The CDR3 sequence: CASSLGSSTDTQYF. CDR3 DNA sequence: TGTGCCAGCAGCTTAGGGTCCAGCACAGATACGCAGTATTTT.

In its sample, this clone was seen once. V gene TRBV28 combines with J gene TRBJ2-7; 8 nucleotides agree with TRBD1. The CDR3 is 16 amino acids. Germline V gene data show CDR1 as MDHEN and CDR2 as SYDVKM. Trimming at V came to 1 base and at J to 3 bases, leaving 8 bases not matched to a gene. The CDR3 coding sequence is TGTGCCAGCAGTTTATACCGGGACAGGCTGAACTACGAGCAGTACTTC. This sequence encodes CASSLYRDRLNYEQYF.